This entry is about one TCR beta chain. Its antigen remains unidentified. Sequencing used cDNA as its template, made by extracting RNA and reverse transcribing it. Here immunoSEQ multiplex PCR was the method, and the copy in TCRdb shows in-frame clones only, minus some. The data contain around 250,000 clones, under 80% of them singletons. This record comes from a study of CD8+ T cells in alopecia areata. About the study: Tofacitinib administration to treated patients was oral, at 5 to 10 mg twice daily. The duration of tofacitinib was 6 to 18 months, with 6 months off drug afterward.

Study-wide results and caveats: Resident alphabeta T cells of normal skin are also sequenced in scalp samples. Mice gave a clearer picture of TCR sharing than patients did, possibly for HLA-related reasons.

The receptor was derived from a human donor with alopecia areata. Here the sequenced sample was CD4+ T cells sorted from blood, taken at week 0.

CDR3: CASSPGLVGATQYF. The CDR3 DNA reads TGTGCCAGCAGCCCGGGCCTGGTGGGAGCTACGCAGTATTTT. The chain uses TRBV4-2 and TRBJ2-3; D is possibly TRBD2 (5 bases). Trimming cost V 4 bases and J 8 bases, with 16 bases left between them. The CDR3 has 14 residues. CDR1 is LGHNA and CDR2 is YNFKEQ in the germline V gene.